This T cell receptor (beta chain) was found in a study of PD-L1 blockade in urothelial cancer (dated by TCRdb to 2015 to 2018). About the full investigation: Therapy was started in about 2014 for all patients, and atezolizumab 1,200 mg was administered intravenously every 3 weeks. An ECOG performance status of 0 or 1 was recorded for the patients, and 0 to 3 prior chemotherapy regimens had been received by the patients. Blood samples gave a median of about 130,000 T cells and tens of thousands of unique TCRs, with a median clonality of roughly 0.081. An exploratory multi-omic analysis was conducted of the somatic, immune and clinical correlates of response to PD-L1 blockade with atezolizumab in urothelial cancer. Durable clinical benefit was achieved by nine patients and was not achieved by 20 patients. In the same patients, pretreatment tumors underwent whole exome sequencing and RNA sequencing in addition to TCR sequencing. Under 30 patients had pretreatment blood TCR-seq, roughly 25 had at least one posttreatment blood collection, and roughly 25 had tumor TCR-seq. Blood samples were analyzed 3 weeks after the start of treatment (second dose) and 6 weeks after the start of treatment. Pretreatment tumor samples, along with matched peripheral blood collected serially before and after atezolizumab treatment, underwent TCR sequencing. Progression-free survival longer than 6 months counted as durable clinical benefit, and TCR features were additionally tested against both progression-free and overall survival. About 85% of the roughly 29 patients were identified as males with urothelial cancer of bladder origin, and a prior smoking history was reported by 18 of 29 patients. Study-wide findings and limitations: Improved progression-free and overall survival was found to be associated with pretreatment peripheral blood TCR clonality below the median. At 3 weeks after the start of treatment, tumor-associated TCR clones in peripheral blood had expanded more in patients with durable benefit (n of about 20, p = 0.022). Because the sample size was small (n of about 30) and many of the analyses were exploratory, the results are meant to be hypothesis-generating.

What this sample's time point label stands for: pretreatment peripheral blood. The cohort included roughly 30 patients with locally advanced or metastatic urothelial carcinoma who were treated at Memorial Sloan Kettering on a trial protocol. Peripheral blood mononuclear cells were collected from each patient pretreatment and during treatment, giving between 1 and 8 total time points per patient. The Qiagen DNeasy Blood extraction kit was used to purify genomic DNA from total PBMCs and from tumor samples. PBMCs were collected pretreatment and during treatment, and were isolated and stored as previously described. About this clone itself: What this receptor recognizes is not known. No much larger clone is present one base from it, and per-base qualities are unavailable.

To estimate absolute template abundance from read counts, synthetic TCR analog templates were spiked into each PCR. Using the immunoSEQ assay, TCRbeta CDR3 regions were amplified from genomic DNA with bias-controlled V and J gene primers. Sequencing of rearranged TCRbeta segments was done at approximately 20X coverage. Regarding the original processing steps: Sequencing errors were corrected by clustering, and CDR3s were annotated against IMGT so that V, D and J genes could be assigned. Only productive TCRbeta rearrangements were used in downstream analyses, excluding out-of-frame or stop-codon sequences. Clonality was calculated as one minus the Shannon entropy normalized by the log of the number of unique productive sequences. Clones differing between time points or between blood and tumor were identified using Fisher's exact test with Benjamini-Hochberg correction, with an adjusted p below 0.01 applied as the threshold. As stored in TCRdb, this immuneACCESS dataset retains in-frame rearrangements with V and J assigned. A fraction of the clones does not appear; measured against another copy, unresolved V genes explain less than half of the discrepancy, and the remainder lacks a known reason. The D gene and trimming were derived from the DNA, and the V and J assignments and clone size from that table. In this sample the table shows tens of thousands of clones, roughly 90% of which occur a single time. Together, the top ten hold 3.5% to 5.5% of the sample.

According to the germline V gene, CDR1 reads MDHEN and CDR2 reads SYDVKM. V trim: 7 bases; J trim: 10 bases; unmatched bases: 9. Counted from cysteine to phenylalanine, this CDR3 has 12 amino acids. Just CDR3 DNA is preserved here, 36 bases in frame from base 1. This sample comprised PBMCs, obtained around atezolizumab (anti-PD-L1) treatment. The sequence links TRBV28 to TRBJ1-1, with TRBD1 identical over 7 junction bases. The receptor was derived from a man aged 70 or older with urothelial cancer. The encoded CDR3 is CASTSGGRGAFF. The bases read TGTGCCAGCACCTCAGGGGGGCGCGGAGCTTTCTTT.